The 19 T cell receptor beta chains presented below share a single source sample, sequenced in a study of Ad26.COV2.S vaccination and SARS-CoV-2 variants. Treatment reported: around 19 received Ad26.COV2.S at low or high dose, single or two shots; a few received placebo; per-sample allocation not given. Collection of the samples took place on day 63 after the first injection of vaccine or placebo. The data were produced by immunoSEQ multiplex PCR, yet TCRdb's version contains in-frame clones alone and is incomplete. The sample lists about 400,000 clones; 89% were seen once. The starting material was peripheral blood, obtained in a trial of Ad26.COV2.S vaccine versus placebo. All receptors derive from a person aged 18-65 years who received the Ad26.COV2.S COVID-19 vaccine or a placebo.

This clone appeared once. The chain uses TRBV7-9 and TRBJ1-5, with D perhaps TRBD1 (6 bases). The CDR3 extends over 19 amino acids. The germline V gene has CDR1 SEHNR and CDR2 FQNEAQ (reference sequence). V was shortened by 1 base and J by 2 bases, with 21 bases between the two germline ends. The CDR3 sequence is CASSLGLGGGQVGNQPQHF. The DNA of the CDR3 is TGTGCCAGCAGCTTAGGGTTGGGGGGCGGCCAGGTGGGCAATCAGCCCCAGCATTTT. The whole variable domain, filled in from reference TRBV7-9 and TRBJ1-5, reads DTGVSQNPRHKITKRGQNVTFRCDPISEHNRLYWYRQTLGQGPEFLTYFQNEAQLEKSRLLSDRFSAERPKGSFSTLEIQRTEQGDSAMYLCASSLGLGGGQVGNQPQHFGDGTRLSIL.

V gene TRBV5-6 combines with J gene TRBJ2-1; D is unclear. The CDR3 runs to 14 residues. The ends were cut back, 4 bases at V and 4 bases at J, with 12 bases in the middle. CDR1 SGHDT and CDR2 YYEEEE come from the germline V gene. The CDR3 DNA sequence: TGTGCCAGCAGCCGACTTCCCCCATACAATGAGCAGTTCTTC. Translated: CASSRLPPYNEQFF.

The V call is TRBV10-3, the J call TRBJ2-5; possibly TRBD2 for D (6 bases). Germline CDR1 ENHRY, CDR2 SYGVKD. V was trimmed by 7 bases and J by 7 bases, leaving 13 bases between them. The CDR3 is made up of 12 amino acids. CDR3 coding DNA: TGTGCCATCAATGACGAGGGAGGGACCCAGTACTTC. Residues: CAINDEGGTQYF.

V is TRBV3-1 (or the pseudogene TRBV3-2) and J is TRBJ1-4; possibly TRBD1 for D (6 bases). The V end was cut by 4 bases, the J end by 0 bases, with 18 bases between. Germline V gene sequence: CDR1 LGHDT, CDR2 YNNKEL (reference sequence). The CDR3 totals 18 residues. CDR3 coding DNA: TGTGCCAGCAGCCGGGACATAAAGGTGGTAGCAACTAATGAAAAACTGTTTTTT. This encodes CASSRDIKVVATNEKLFF.

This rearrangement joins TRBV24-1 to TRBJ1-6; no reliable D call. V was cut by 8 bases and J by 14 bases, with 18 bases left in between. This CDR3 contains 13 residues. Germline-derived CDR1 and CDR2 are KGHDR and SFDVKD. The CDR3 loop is CATTVREPVALHF. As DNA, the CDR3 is TGTGCCACCACAGTCAGAGAGCCTGTCGCCCTCCACTTT.

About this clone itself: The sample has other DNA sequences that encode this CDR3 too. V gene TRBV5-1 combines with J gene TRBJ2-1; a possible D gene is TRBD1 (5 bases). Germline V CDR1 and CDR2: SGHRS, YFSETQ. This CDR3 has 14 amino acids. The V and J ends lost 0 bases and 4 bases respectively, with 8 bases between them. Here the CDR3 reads CASSLGGEYNEQFF. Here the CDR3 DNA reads TGCGCCAGCAGCTTGGGGGGCGAATACAATGAGCAGTTCTTC.

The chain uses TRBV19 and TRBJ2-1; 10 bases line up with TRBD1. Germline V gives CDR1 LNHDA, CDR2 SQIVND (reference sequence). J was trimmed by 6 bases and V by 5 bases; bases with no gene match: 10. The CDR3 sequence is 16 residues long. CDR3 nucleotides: TGTGCCAGTAGTCGAATCGACAGGGGGCTTATCAATGAGCAGTTCTTC. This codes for CASSRIDRGLINEQFF.

CDR3 in amino acids: CASSQQGFLYGYTF. CDR3 in DNA: TGTGCCAGCAGTCAACAGGGATTTCTCTATGGCTACACCTTC. The gene calls are TRBV28 and TRBJ1-2; tentatively, D is TRBD1 (6 bases). V lost 5 bases to trimming and J lost 4 bases, with 14 bases between them. This CDR3 has 14 residues. From germline, CDR1 is MDHEN and CDR2 SYDVKM.

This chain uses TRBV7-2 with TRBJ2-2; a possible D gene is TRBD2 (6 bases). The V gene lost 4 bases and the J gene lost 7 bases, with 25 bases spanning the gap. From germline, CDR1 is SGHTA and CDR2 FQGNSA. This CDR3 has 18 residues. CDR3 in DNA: TGTGCCAGCAGCTCCAGCCCCTTCACAATAGCGGTTGGCGGGGAGCTGTTTTTT. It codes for CASSSSPFTIAVGGELFF.

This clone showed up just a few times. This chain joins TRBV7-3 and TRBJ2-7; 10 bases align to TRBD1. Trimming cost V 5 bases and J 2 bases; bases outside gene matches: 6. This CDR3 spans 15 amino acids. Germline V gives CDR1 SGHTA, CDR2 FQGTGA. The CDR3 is CASSVGQGSPYEQYF. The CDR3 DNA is TGTGCCAGCAGCGTGGGACAGGGGTCCCCCTACGAGCAGTACTTC.

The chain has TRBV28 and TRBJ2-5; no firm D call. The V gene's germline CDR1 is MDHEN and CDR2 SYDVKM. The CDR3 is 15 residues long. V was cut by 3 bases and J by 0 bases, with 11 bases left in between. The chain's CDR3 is CASSFLTLYQETQYF. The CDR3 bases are TGTGCCAGCAGTTTTTTAACCCTTTACCAAGAGACCCAGTACTTC. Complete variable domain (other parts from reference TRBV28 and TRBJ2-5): DVKVTQSSRYLVKRTGEKVFLECVQDMDHENMFWYRQDPGLGLRLIYFSYDVKMKEKGDIPEGYSVSREKKERFSLILESASTNQTSMYLCASSFLTLYQETQYFGPGTRLLVL.

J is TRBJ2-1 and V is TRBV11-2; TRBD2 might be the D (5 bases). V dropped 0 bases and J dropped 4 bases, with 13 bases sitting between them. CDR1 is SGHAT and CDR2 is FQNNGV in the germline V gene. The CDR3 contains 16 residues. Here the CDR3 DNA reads TGTGCCAGCAGCTTAGATCCGGGAACGGCTTACAATGAGCAGTTCTTC. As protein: CASSLDPGTAYNEQFF.

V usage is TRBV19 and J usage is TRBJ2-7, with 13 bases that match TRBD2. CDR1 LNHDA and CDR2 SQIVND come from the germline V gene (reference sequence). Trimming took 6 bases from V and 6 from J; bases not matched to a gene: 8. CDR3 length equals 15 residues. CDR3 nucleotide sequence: TGTGCCAGTAGCCTACTAGCGGGAGGGTTTAGCGAGCAGTACTTC. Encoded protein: CASSLLAGGFSEQYF.

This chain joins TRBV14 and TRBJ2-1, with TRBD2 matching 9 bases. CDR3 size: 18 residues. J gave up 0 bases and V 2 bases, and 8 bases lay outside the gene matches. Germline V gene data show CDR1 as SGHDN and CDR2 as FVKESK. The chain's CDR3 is CASSQISGRILSYNEQFF. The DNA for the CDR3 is TGTGCCAGCAGCCAAATAAGCGGGAGGATCCTCTCCTACAATGAGCAGTTCTTC.

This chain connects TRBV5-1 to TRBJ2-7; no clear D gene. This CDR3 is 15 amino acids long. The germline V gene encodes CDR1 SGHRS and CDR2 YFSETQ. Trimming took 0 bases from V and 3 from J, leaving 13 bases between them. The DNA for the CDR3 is TGCGCCAGCAGCTTGGATCCGAAATCCTTCTACGAGCAGTACTTC. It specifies CASSLDPKSFYEQYF.

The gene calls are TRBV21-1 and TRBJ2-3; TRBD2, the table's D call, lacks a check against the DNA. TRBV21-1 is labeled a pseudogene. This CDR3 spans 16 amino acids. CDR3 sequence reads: CASSNPRSASTDTQYF. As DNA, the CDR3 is TGTGCCAGCAGCAACCCCCGTAGCGCCAGCACAGATACGCAGTATTTT.

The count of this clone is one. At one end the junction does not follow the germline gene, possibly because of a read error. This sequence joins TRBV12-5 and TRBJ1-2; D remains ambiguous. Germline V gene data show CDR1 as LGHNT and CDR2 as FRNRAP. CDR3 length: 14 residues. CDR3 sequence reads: CASGFSTANHGYTF. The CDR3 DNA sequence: TGTGCTAGTGGTTTCTCAACAGCTAACCATGGCTACACCTTC.

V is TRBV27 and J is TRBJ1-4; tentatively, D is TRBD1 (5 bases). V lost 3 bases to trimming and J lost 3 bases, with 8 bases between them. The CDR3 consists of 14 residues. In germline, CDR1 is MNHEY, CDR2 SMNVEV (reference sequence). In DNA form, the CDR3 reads TGTGCCAGCAGTTTCTCAGGGTCTAATGAAAAACTGTTTTTT. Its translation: CASSFSGSNEKLFF. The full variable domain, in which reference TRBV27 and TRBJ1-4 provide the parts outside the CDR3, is EAQVTQNPRYLITVTGKKLTVTCSQNMNHEYMSWYRQDPGLGLRQIYYSMNVEVTDKGDVPEGYKVSRKEKRNFPLILESPSPNQTSLYFCASSFSGSNEKLFFGSGTQLSVL.

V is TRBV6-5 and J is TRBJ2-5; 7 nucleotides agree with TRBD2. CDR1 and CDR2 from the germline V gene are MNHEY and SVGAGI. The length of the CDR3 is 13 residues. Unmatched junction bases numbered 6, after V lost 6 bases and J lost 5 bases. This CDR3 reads CASRAGDRETQYF. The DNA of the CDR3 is TGTGCCAGCAGGGCGGGAGATCGGGAGACCCAGTACTTC.